Below, one T cell receptor (beta chain) is given with its context. No antigen is known for it. This record belongs to a study of brain T cells in children with intractable seizures. Time point described: blood from clinic visit 5 months post-surgery; TSC patient then seizure free. Study results and caveats: Absence of clones before surgery may stem from lower sequencing depth.

This table comes from immunoSEQ multiplex PCR, and its TCRdb copy is limited to in-frame clones, with some not included. The table shows around 340,000 clones, with roughly 92% occurring only once. The sequence derives from a boy under two years old with tuberous sclerosis and intractable seizures. This material consisted of peripheral blood, taken about 5 months after surgery.

For the CDR3, the DNA is TGTGCCAGCAGCCAAGTACCCTCCATATTAGCTTTCTTT. Translated, it gives CASSQVPSILAFF. The chain links TRBV14 to TRBJ1-1; D ambiguous. Germline assignment: CDR1 SGHDN and CDR2 FVKESK. This CDR3 has 13 residues. V dropped 1 base and J dropped 10 bases, with 13 bases sitting between them.